This T cell receptor (beta chain) was observed in a study of blood T cell repertoires in COVID-19. Study-level information: Acute and convalescent COVID-19 samples came from the United States, Italy and Spain. Sources were T cells, B-cell-depleted T cells, or PBMCs; the material itself was cDNA or gDNA.

Here immunoSEQ multiplex PCR was the method, and the copy in TCRdb shows in-frame clones only, minus some. This table holds about 150,000 clones, over 60% found once. This CDR3 has 14 amino acids. CDR1 is MNHNS and CDR2 is SASEGT in the germline V gene. The V gene lost 2 bases and the J gene lost 10 bases, with 16 bases spanning the gap. Material for sequencing was peripheral blood. V gene TRBV6-1 combines with J gene TRBJ2-3, with D perhaps TRBD2 (6 bases). The sequence was collected from a man in his forties or fifties with acute or convalescent COVID-19. CDR3 sequence (DNA): TGTGCCAGCAGTGAAAACCCGACGGGGACTTCGCAGTATTTT. It is translated as CASSENPTGTSQYF.